This TCR beta chain was recovered during a study of beta chain features in type 1 diabetes (dated by TCRdb to about 2018). Context from the whole study: Mean age, gender distribution, total cell number and subset yield did not differ between patients and healthy donors. The study compared TCRB repertoires of sorted circulating CD4+ T cell subsets between recently diagnosed type 1 diabetes patients and matched healthy donors. Whereas all 30 or so donors provided naive and central memory subsets, regulatory and stem cell-like memory subsets were isolated from just 8 patients and about 8 healthy donors. Across all samples, 90 million to 130 million sorted cells were examined, and cell number per subset correlated strongly with RNA yield. The study at large found these results: At VDJ recombination sites, type 1 diabetes patients had fewer insertions and more deleted nucleotides, which implies abnormalities in thymic rearrangement. Naive, central memory and regulatory TCRB repertoires appeared to be more alike among patients than among healthy donors. Because cDNA was sequenced instead of genomic DNA, highly expressing activated cells could be over-represented, though the groups showed no difference in activation or CD3 levels. A moderate but significant shortening of TCRB CDR3 length was observed in type 1 diabetes patients in all four CD4+ subsets. Because the HLA sub-analyses included only small numbers of individuals, any influence of HLA type on TCRB rearrangement was left unresolved. Shorter templates might be favored by PCR, yet because patient and control samples were amplified and corrected together, any such skew would affect both groups equally.

The High Capacity cDNA Reverse Transcription Kit was used to reverse transcribe all of the isolated RNA, meaning that expressed TCRB transcripts were what got sequenced. Deep immunoSEQ sequencing was performed on naive, central memory and regulatory T cell samples, with an average of around 3.5 million total reads per sample. Sorted cells were lysed in RLT buffer and RNA was extracted with DNase-treated RNeasy Micro or Mini kits, depending on cell number. Each cell subset was processed separately to prevent cross-contamination, with patient and healthy donor samples processed together. Using the immunoSEQ multiplex PCR, TCRB sequences were amplified from cDNA into 87-bp fragments spanning the CDR3 region. Amplicons were sequenced on the Illumina HiSeq platform. On the authors' methods: PCR bias was computationally corrected using synthetic template baselines, reads within Hamming distance 2 were collapsed, and singletons that could not be merged were discarded. By aligning reads against IMGT, V, D and J genes, CDR3 length, and insertions or deletions at six rearrangement sites were assigned. Within each subset, clonotype counts were normalized to the number of sorted cells before true diversity and Gini coefficients were calculated with the tcR R package. Repertoire sharing was quantified using the overlap coefficient calculated on TCRB nucleotide sequences. Out-of-frame TCRB sequences from naive cells were analyzed to stand in for the pre-selection repertoire. TCRdb took this table from immuneACCESS and kept in-frame rearrangements with V and J called. Such tables lack part of the clones; where checked against another copy, unresolved V genes explain under half of the gap, and the rest is unexplained. V and J calls and clone size are copied from that table; D and trimming were computed from the DNA. The sample table holds around 260,000 clones, of which approximately 20% were seen once. The ten largest clones add up to around 0.028% of the sample.

The CDR3 runs 12 residues from the cysteine to the phenylalanine. The entry retains the CDR3 DNA only, 36 bases that are in frame from base 1. The germline V gene provides CDR1 SQVTM and CDR2 ANQGSEA. V sheds 4 bases and J sheds 2 bases, leaving 9 bases between their ends. This clone was detected only a few times. The antigen this receptor binds is unknown. The sample holds no much larger clone one base away, and base qualities are not on file. Each donor gave one peripheral blood draw, averaging roughly 120 mL, which was collected into heparinised tubes. A BD FACSAria II and a panel including CD45RO, CCR7, CD25, CD127, CD95 and CD27 were used to sort naive, central memory, regulatory and stem cell-like memory CD4+ T cells. Every sorted population had a purity above 95%. PBMCs were isolated immediately by Lymphoprep density gradient centrifugation and stained directly without culture. So that batch effects would be minimized, each experiment stained and sorted samples in pairs, pairing one healthy donor with one patient.

Sequences were obtained from naive CD4+ T cells from blood. According to the study, the label for this sample's cell subset or site signals: true naive CD4+ T cells. The chain joins TRBV29-1 to TRBJ2-7; TRBD2 is a possible D gene, resting on 5 matching bases. This clonotype originated in a woman between 40 and 55 years old with type 1 diabetes. The nucleotide sequence reads TGCAGCGTTGTGAGCGGAGCCTACGAGCAGTACTTC. It translates as CSVVSGAYEQYF.